This TCR beta chain was sequenced during a study of blood T cells in healthy people across ages (dated by TCRdb to 2015 to 2017). Study-wide context: In model experiments, template switching captured about one uniquely barcoded TCR beta cDNA molecule for every two T cells. To track age-related changes in TCR beta repertoire diversity, the study relied on deep sequencing normalized with unique cDNA molecular identifiers. Four age groups were formed from the donors: young (average approximately 15 years), middle-aged (around 39), aged (62) and long-lived (roughly 88). To avoid experimental bias, donors of different ages were distributed randomly across sequencing lanes. The study analyzed two additional independent replicas of 1 million unique cDNA reads from the same blood draw for two donors, one aged 18 to 30 and one aged 80 or older. General study outcomes and caveats: Observed TCR beta diversity correlated strongly with the percentage of naive T cells measured by flow cytometry. Since profiling was done on bulk unsorted PBMCs, naive and antigen-experienced compartments could not be conclusively compared. As age increased, observed TCR beta diversity per million T cells dropped in a roughly linear way, and a significant reduction was already evident by age 40. Compared with the aged group, the long-lived group had more naive CD4+ T cells, fewer expanded clones and increased TCR diversity, a pattern suggesting age selection. Estimates of total diversity from one million sequenced T cells were regarded as lower bounds and underestimates. Donor CMV infection status was unknown, potentially confounding age-related changes in expanded clonotypes.

Libraries were prepared through 5' RACE. The sequencing machine was an Illumina HiSeq 2500. A second roughly 7 to 12 cycle PCR used a sample-barcoded 5' primer and a J-beta primer mix. A template-switch 5' adaptor carrying 12 random nucleotides introduced a unique molecular identifier onto each TCR beta cDNA molecule. Each sample yielded at least 2.5 million CDR3-containing paired-end reads. The Mint cDNA synthesis kit, primed by a TRBC-specific oligonucleotide, was used to synthesize first-strand cDNA from all RNA. Following uracil-DNA glycosylase treatment, a first 18-cycle PCR with universal primers M1SS and BC2_uni_R was performed on all cDNA. Turning to the authors' computational methods: For normalization, 1 million high-quality reads, each with a distinct molecular identifier, were randomly selected from each sample. Instead of being binned into consensus sequences, reads that shared molecular identifiers were thrown out. MiTCR, with a Q25 quality threshold and the strictest error-elimination algorithm, was used for CDR3 identification, clonotype clustering and error correction. A nonparametric unseen species model using Euler transformation provided a lower-bound estimate of total TCR beta diversity. Using fastp at Q25 and MiXCR, TCRdb reprocessed the public reads and kept productive beta chains. Merged by CDR3 protein, the rows form single entries marked with the most common genes and DNA. TCRdb, not the authors, supplied the V and J calls. This sample has 1.5 million to 2 million distinct CDR3 sequences in its table, and 28% of those were observed once. The ten largest make up around 7.7% of the sample.

Systemically healthy Caucasian individuals from Russia, 39 in total and aged 6 to 90 years, were included as donors. Roughly 11 milliliters of peripheral blood were drawn from each donor into EDTA-treated Vacutainer tubes. PBMCs were isolated by Ficoll-Paque density-gradient centrifugation, with at least 7 million obtained per sample. Total RNA, at least 6 micrograms per sample, was extracted from PBMCs with Trizol reagent. For every donor, flow cytometry on a PBMC aliquot measured the percentage of naive CD45RAhigh/CD27high T cells. In regard to this clonotype: This clone's antigen is unknown. Base qualities are missing; no much larger clone stands one base away.

CDR1 SGHRS and CDR2 YFSETQ were looked up in the germline V gene. V is clipped by 2 bases and J by 6 bases, and the sequence between their germline boundaries is 12 bases long. The CDR3 holds 14 amino acids from the cysteine to the phenylalanine. The kept DNA is CDR3 alone, 42 bases in frame from the first base. Recombination linked TRBV5-1 to TRBJ2-1; perhaps TRBD2 is the D gene, with 5 bases matching. The TCR comes from a woman in her twenties or thirties in good health. Sequencing was performed on blood. The bases read TGCGCCAGCAGCTTAGGACTCACCCCCAATGAGCAGTTCTTC. Protein translation: CASSLGLTPNEQFF. The CDR3 plus the reference TRBV5-1 and TRBJ2-1 genes for the other parts give the full variable domain: KAGVTQTPRYLIKTRGQQVTLSCSPISGHRSVSWYQQTPGQGLQFLFEYFSETQRNKGNFPGRFSGRQFSNSRSEMNVSTLELGDSALYLCASSLGLTPNEQFFGPGTRLTVL.